The 22 T cell receptor beta chains presented below share a single source sample, sequenced in a study of CD8 T cells in ankylosing spondylitis. MiXCR, applied by TCRdb to the 5' RACE reads, yields one record per CDR3 protein. The sample consists of about 340,000 distinct CDR3 sequences, under 15% of them appearing once. The source material was blood, either unsorted or a sorted T cell fraction (not recorded which). The receptors shown here come from a male donor with ankylosing spondylitis or in good health (not recorded which).

This chain uses TRBV6-5 with TRBJ2-1; D uncertain. The V end lost 3 bases, the J end lost 0 bases, and 9 bases lay between the germline ends. Germline loops: CDR1 MNHEY, CDR2 SVGAGI. The CDR3 is 15 residues long. The CDR3: CASSYNDGSYNEQFF. The CDR3 nucleotides read TGTGCCAGCAGTTATAACGACGGCTCCTACAATGAGCAGTTCTTC.

The chain recombines TRBV11-2 with TRBJ2-7; D may be TRBD1 or TRBD2 (6 bases each). V was trimmed by 5 bases and J by 7 bases, leaving 18 bases between them. Germline V gene lookup returns CDR1 SGHAT and CDR2 FQNNGV. The CDR3 totals 14 residues. CDR3 in DNA: TGTGCCAGCAGCCCTCTCGGGGGCCCGGGGGAGCAGTACTTC. Protein: CASSPLGGPGEQYF.

The chain joins TRBV12-3 or TRBV12-4 to TRBJ1-2; 7 bases map to TRBD1. The CDR3 sequence is 14 residues long. Unmatched junction bases numbered 7, after V lost 4 bases and J lost 5 bases. The CDR3 region is CASSSVKTGYGYTF. The CDR3 bases are TGTGCCAGCAGTTCCGTAAAGACAGGGTATGGCTACACCTTC.

This clonotype was counted a few times. The genes are TRBV11-2 and TRBJ2-3; perhaps D is TRBD1 or TRBD2 (7 bases each). Per the germline V gene, CDR1 is SGHAT and CDR2 is FQNNGV. This CDR3 region has 17 residues. V lost 5 bases, J lost 5 bases, and 23 bases lay in between. CDR3: CASSPHGGTVLQDTQYF. The DNA for the CDR3 is TGTGCCAGCAGCCCACACGGGGGGACAGTGCTCCAAGATACGCAGTATTTT.

The chain carries TRBV5-1 and TRBJ1-3, with 8 bases aligning to TRBD1. Germline V gives CDR1 SGHRS, CDR2 YFSETQ. The CDR3 is 15 amino acids. The trim removed 7 bases at V and 0 bases at J, leaving 6 bases unmatched. The CDR3 nucleotides read TGCGCCAGCGGTATCGGACAGGGCTCTGGAAACACCATATATTTT. Encoded protein: CASGIGQGSGNTIYF.

The rearrangement joins TRBV4-1 to TRBJ2-3, with D perhaps matching TRBD2 (6 bases). The CDR3 contains 16 residues. The germline V gene encodes CDR1 MGHRA and CDR2 YSYEKL. V lost 3 bases to trimming and J lost 1 base, with 14 bases between them. CDR3 bases: TGCGCCAGCAGCCAGGTCCTAGCGACCCGCACAGATACGCAGTATTTT. It encodes CASSQVLATRTDTQYF.

This clonotype was detected ten times or more. V and J are TRBV4-1 and TRBJ2-5; D tentatively reads TRBD1 or TRBD2 (5 bases each). With 1 base removed from V and 4 bases from J, the gap between germline ends came to 16 bases. CDR1 is MGHRA, CDR2 YSYEKL, per germline. This CDR3 contains 16 residues. CDR3 residues: CASSQGGTNRGETQYF. In nucleotides, the CDR3 is TGCGCCAGCAGCCAAGGGGGGACGAATAGGGGAGAGACCCAGTACTTC.

The chain recombines TRBV20-1 with TRBJ2-1; 9 nucleotides match TRBD2. Germline V gene data show CDR1 as DFQATT and CDR2 as SNEGSKA (reference sequence). With V trimmed by 6 bases and J by 0 bases, 6 bases remained unmatched. The CDR3 is 15 residues long. The CDR3 DNA reads TGCAGTGCAATGGTACTAGCGGGCTCCTACAATGAGCAGTTCTTC. Translating it yields CSAMVLAGSYNEQFF.

This clonotype was observed a few times. The chain is built from TRBV20-1 and TRBJ2-1; tentative D call: TRBD2 (6 bases). The germline CDR1 and CDR2 sequences are DFQATT and SNEGSKA (reference sequence). V dropped 7 bases and J dropped 3 bases, with 19 bases sitting between them. This CDR3 comprises 15 residues. The CDR3 bases are TGCAGTGTTCCGCCGGGGCGGGGATACTACAATGAGCAGTTCTTC. Protein: CSVPPGRGYYNEQFF.

The genes are TRBV20-1 and TRBJ2-5, with 8 bases fitting TRBD2. Per germline, CDR1 DFQATT and CDR2 SNEGSKA (reference sequence). CDR3 length: 14 amino acids. Trimming cost V 6 bases and J 1 base; bases outside gene matches: 7. The CDR3 spells CSAPGGGAQETQYF. The CDR3, as DNA: TGCAGTGCCCCCGGGGGGGGAGCCCAAGAGACCCAGTACTTC.

This clonotype was seen only a few times. The rearrangement uses TRBV7-6 and TRBJ2-3; 7 bases agree with TRBD2. This CDR3 spans 15 amino acids. Trimming removed 7 bases from V and 1 base from J; junction bases left unmatched: 8. Looked up from germline, CDR1 is SGHVS and CDR2 is FNYEAQ. This CDR3 is CASTQAGVGTDTQYF. DNA for the CDR3: TGTGCCAGCACCCAGGCGGGAGTTGGCACAGATACGCAGTATTTT.

This clonotype was recorded at least ten times. The V gene is TRBV5-1, the J gene TRBJ2-1; 7 nucleotides agree with TRBD2. J was trimmed by 2 bases and V by 2 bases; bases with no gene match: 1. The CDR3 has 14 amino acids. CDR1 is SGHRS, CDR2 YFSETQ, per germline. Here the CDR3 DNA reads TGCGCCAGCAGCTTAAGCGGGACCTACAATGAGCAGTTCTTC. Translating it yields CASSLSGTYNEQFF.

This clonotype was picked up many times. The chain has TRBV12-3 or TRBV12-4 and TRBJ2-5; TRBD2 agrees at 9 bases. The CDR3 is 16 amino acids. J was trimmed by 5 bases and V by 5 bases; bases with no gene match: 12. In DNA form, the CDR3 reads TGTGCCAGCAGTCCGCTGGGAAATAGCGGGAGTGAGACCCAGTACTTC. This codes for CASSPLGNSGSETQYF.

This chain links TRBV11-2 with TRBJ2-7; D is perhaps TRBD2 (6 bases). This CDR3 has 14 amino acids. V was cut by 1 base and J by 5 bases, with 12 bases left in between. CDR1 is SGHAT, CDR2 FQNNGV, per germline. In DNA form, the CDR3 reads TGTGCCAGCAGCTTAGTACGGGGGAAGCACGAGCAGTACTTC. Translated: CASSLVRGKHEQYF.

This clonotype was found many times. The gene calls are TRBV3-1 and TRBJ2-3; 12 nucleotides align to TRBD2. Losses at the gene ends were 1 base for V and 3 bases for J; bases not matched to a gene: 5. In germline, CDR1 is LGHDT, CDR2 YNNKEL (reference sequence). CDR3 length equals 17 residues. The CDR3 here is CASSQGTSGMATDTQYF. The DNA for the CDR3 is TGTGCCAGCAGCCAAGGGACTAGCGGGATGGCGACAGATACGCAGTATTTT.

This clonotype was counted a few times. V and J are TRBV12-3 or TRBV12-4 and TRBJ2-3, with D perhaps matching TRBD2 (5 bases). With 7 bases removed from V and 4 bases from J, the gap between germline ends came to 6 bases. The CDR3 sequence is 11 residues long. The CDR3 sequence: CASMRADTQYF. The CDR3 DNA sequence: TGTGCCAGCATGAGGGCAGATACGCAGTATTTT.

There are a few counts of this clonotype. The gene calls are TRBV12-3 or TRBV12-4 and TRBJ2-3; weak D call: TRBD1 (6 bases). CDR3 size: 15 residues. The germline V and J ends were trimmed by 3 bases and 2 bases, with 12 bases remaining between them. For the CDR3, the DNA is TGTGCCAGCAGTTTTCAGGGGTTGGTCACAGATACGCAGTATTTT. Protein product: CASSFQGLVTDTQYF.

This clonotype was observed many times. V is TRBV7-2 and J is TRBJ2-3; 10 bases align to TRBD2. Germline V CDR1 and CDR2: SGHTA, FQGNSA. This CDR3 has 18 amino acids. The J segment lost 3 bases and the V segment lost 0 bases, leaving 9 bases of the junction unmatched. CDR3 sequence (DNA): TGTGCCAGCAGCTTAGCGCGGTCCAGCGGGGGGGAAACAGATACGCAGTATTTT. Amino acid sequence: CASSLARSSGGETDTQYF.

This clonotype turned up a few times. V usage is TRBV4-1 and J usage is TRBJ1-2; 9 positions agree with TRBD1. Unmatched junction bases numbered 8, after V lost 2 bases and J lost 4 bases. This CDR3 contains 16 residues. Germline CDR1 and CDR2: MGHRA and YSYEKL. The CDR3 nucleotides are TGCGCCAGCAGCCAATCCCGGACAGGGGAGATCTATGGCTACACCTTC. This translates into CASSQSRTGEIYGYTF.

V usage is TRBV19 and J usage is TRBJ2-3, with unresolved D. The ends were cut back, 2 bases at V and 0 bases at J, with 6 bases in the middle. CDR3 length: 14 amino acids. From germline, CDR1 is LNHDA and CDR2 SQIVND (reference sequence). The chain's CDR3 is CASSITPSTDTQYF. The CDR3 nucleotides are TGTGCCAGTAGTATAACACCTAGCACAGATACGCAGTATTTT.

This clonotype was seen only a few times. This chain joins TRBV21-1 and TRBJ2-5; the D call in the table, TRBD1, was not verified against the DNA. TRBV21-1 is listed as a pseudogene. The CDR3 loop spans 17 amino acids. The chain's CDR3 is CASSKRGIALYQETQYF. The DNA for the CDR3 is TGTGCCAGCAGCAAAAGGGGGATAGCACTTTACCAAGAGACCCAGTACTTC.

This sequence joins TRBV29-1 and TRBJ2-7, with a tentative D call TRBD2 (6 bases). Deletions cut 6 bases from V and 4 bases from J, with 19 bases between. Germline loops: CDR1 SQVTM, CDR2 ANQGSEA. CDR3 length: 14 residues. The CDR3, as DNA: TGCAGCGTGGGCTGGGGCGGGAATAGTTACGAGCAGTACTTC. This translates into CSVGWGGNSYEQYF.